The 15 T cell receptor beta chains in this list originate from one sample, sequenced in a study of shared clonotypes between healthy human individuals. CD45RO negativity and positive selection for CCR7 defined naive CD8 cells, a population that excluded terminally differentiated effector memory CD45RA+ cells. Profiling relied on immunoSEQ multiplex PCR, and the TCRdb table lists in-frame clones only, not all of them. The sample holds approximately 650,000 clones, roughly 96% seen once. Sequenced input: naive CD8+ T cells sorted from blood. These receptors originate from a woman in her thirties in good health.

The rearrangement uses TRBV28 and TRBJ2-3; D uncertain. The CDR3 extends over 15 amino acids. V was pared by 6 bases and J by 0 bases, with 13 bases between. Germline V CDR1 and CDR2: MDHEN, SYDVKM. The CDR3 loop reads CASSFGDDSTDTQYF. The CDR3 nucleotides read TGTGCCAGCAGCTTTGGGGATGACAGCACAGATACGCAGTATTTT. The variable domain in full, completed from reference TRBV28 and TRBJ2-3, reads DVKVTQSSRYLVKRTGEKVFLECVQDMDHENMFWYRQDPGLGLRLIYFSYDVKMKEKGDIPEGYSVSREKKERFSLILESASTNQTSMYLCASSFGDDSTDTQYFGPGTRLTVL.

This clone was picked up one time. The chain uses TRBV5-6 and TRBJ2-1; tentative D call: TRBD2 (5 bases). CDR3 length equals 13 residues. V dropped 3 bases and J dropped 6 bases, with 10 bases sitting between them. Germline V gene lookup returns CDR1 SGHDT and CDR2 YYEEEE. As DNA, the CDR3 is TGTGCCAGCAGCTGGGAGCGGATCAATGAGCAGTTCTTC. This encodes CASSWERINEQFF. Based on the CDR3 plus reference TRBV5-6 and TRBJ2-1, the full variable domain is DAGVTQSPTHLIKTRGQQVTLRCSPKSGHDTVSWYQQALGQGPQFIFQYYEEEERQRGNFPDRFSGHQFPNYSSELNVNALLLGDSALYLCASSWERINEQFFGPGTRLTVL.

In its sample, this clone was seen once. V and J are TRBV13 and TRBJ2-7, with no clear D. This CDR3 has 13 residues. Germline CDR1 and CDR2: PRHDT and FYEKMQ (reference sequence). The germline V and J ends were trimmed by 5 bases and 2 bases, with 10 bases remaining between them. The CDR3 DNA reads TGTGCCAGCAGCACGACAAACGCCTACGAGCAGTACTTC. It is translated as CASSTTNAYEQYF.

The CDR3 DNA is TGTGCCAGCAGCTTAGTCACTAGCGGGAGGAGGACAGATACGCAGTATTTT. Translated, it gives CASSLVTSGRRTDTQYF. The chain carries TRBV7-8 and TRBJ2-3; 12 bases are a match to TRBD2. The V and J ends lost 1 base and 3 bases, in that order; junction bases with no gene match: 5. Germline V CDR1 and CDR2: SGHVS, FQNEAQ. This CDR3 has 17 residues.

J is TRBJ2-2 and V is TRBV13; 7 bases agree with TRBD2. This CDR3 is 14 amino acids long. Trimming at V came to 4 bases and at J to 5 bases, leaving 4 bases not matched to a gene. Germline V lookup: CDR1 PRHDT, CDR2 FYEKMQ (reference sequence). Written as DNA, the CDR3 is TGTGCCAGCAGCTGGGGCGGGAGTACCGGGGAGCTGTTTTTT. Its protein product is CASSWGGSTGELFF.

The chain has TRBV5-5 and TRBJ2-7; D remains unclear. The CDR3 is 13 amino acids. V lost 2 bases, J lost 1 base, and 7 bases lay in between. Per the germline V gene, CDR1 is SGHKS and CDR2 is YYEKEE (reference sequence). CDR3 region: CASSLIESYEQYF. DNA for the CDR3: TGTGCCAGCAGCTTAATAGAATCCTACGAGCAGTACTTC.

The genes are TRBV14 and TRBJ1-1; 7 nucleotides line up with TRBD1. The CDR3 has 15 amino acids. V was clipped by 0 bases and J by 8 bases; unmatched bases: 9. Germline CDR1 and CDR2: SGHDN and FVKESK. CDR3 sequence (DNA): TGTGCCAGCAGCCAAGATTATGGAGGGACAGTCGAAGCTTTCTTT. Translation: CASSQDYGGTVEAFF.

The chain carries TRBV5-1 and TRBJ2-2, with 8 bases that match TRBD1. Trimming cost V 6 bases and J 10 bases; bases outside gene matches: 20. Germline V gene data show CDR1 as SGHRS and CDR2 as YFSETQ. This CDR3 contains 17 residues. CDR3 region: CASTLQPGQATLEELFF. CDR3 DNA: TGCGCCAGCACTCTCCAACCGGGACAGGCAACTCTCGAGGAGCTGTTTTTT. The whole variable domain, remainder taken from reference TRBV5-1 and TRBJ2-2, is KAGVTQTPRYLIKTRGQQVTLSCSPISGHRSVSWYQQTPGQGLQFLFEYFSETQRNKGNFPGRFSGRQFSNSRSEMNVSTLELGDSALYLCASTLQPGQATLEELFFGEGSRLTVL.

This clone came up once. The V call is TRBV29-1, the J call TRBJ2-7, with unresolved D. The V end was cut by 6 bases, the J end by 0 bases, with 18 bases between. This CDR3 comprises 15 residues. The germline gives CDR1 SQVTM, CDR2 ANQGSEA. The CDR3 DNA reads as TGCAGCGTCCTCGGTTGGGTCTCGCCCTCCTACGAGCAGTACTTC. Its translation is CSVLGWVSPSYEQYF.

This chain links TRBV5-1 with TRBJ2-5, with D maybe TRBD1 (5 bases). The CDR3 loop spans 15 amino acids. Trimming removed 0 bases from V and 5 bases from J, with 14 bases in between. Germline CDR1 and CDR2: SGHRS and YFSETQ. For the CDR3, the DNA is TGCGCCAGCAGCTTGGATGTTGGGGCTGGGGAGACCCAGTACTTC. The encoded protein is CASSLDVGAGETQYF.

The CDR3 sequence: CASSLTSGSINEQFF. The CDR3 DNA follows: TGTGCCAGCAGTTTGACCAGCGGGAGCATAAATGAGCAGTTCTTC. This sequence joins TRBV28 and TRBJ2-1, with TRBD2 identical over 8 bases. After removal of 3 bases from V and 7 bases from J, the junction contained 8 bases not matched to a gene. CDR3 size: 15 residues. Germline assignment: CDR1 MDHEN and CDR2 SYDVKM. Looking up the rest from reference TRBV28 and TRBJ2-1 gives the full variable domain: DVKVTQSSRYLVKRTGEKVFLECVQDMDHENMFWYRQDPGLGLRLIYFSYDVKMKEKGDIPEGYSVSREKKERFSLILESASTNQTSMYLCASSLTSGSINEQFFGPGTRLTVL.

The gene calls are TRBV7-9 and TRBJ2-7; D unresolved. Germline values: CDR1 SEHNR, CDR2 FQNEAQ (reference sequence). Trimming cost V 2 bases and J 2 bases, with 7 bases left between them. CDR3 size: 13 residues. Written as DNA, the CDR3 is TGTGCCAGCAGCTTAAACGTCGCCTACGAGCAGTACTTC. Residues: CASSLNVAYEQYF.

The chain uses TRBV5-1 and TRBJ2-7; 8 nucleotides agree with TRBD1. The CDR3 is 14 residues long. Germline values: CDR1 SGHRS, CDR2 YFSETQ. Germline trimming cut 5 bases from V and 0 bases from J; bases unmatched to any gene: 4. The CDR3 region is CASSAGTGSYEQYF. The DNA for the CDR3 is TGCGCCAGCAGTGCCGGGACAGGCTCCTACGAGCAGTACTTC.

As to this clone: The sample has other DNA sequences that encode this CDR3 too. The CDR3 protein is CASSAYTDTQYF. The DNA of the CDR3 is TGTGCCAGCAGCGCGTACACAGATACGCAGTATTTT. V gene TRBV9 combines with J gene TRBJ2-3; no firm D call. The V gene lost 3 bases and the J gene lost 2 bases, with 4 bases spanning the gap. Germline CDR1 is SGDLS and CDR2 is YYNGEE. CDR3 length equals 12 residues.

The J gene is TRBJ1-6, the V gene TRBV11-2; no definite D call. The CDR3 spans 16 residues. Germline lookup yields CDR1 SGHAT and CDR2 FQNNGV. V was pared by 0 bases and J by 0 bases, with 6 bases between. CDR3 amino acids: CASSLDVISYNSPLHF. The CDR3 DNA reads TGTGCCAGCAGCTTAGATGTGATCTCCTATAATTCACCCCTCCACTTT.